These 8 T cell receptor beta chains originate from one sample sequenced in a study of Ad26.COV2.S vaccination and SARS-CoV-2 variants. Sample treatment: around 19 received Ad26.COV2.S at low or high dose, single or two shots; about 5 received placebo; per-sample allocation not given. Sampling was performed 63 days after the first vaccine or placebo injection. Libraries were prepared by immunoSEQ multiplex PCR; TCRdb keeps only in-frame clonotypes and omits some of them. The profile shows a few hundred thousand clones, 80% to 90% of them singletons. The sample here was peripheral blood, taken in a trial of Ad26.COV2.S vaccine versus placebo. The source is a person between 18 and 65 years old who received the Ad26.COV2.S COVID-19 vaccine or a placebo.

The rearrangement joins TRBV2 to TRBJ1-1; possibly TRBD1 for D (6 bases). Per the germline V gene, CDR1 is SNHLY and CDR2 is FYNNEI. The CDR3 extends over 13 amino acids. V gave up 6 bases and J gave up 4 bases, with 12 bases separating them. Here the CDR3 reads CASRGDISTEAFF. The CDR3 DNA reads TGTGCCAGCAGGGGGGACATAAGCACTGAAGCTTTCTTT.

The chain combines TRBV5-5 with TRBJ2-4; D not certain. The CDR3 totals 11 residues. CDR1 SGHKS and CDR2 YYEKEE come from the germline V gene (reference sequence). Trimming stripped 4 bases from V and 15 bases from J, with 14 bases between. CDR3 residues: CASSVDGLPYF. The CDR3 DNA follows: TGTGCCAGCAGCGTCGACGGCCTCCCGTACTTC.

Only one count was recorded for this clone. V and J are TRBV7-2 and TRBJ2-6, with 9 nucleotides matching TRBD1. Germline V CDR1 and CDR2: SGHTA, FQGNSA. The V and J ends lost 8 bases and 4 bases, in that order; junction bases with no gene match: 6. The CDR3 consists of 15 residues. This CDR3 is CASPTGGTGANVLTF. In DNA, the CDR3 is TGTGCCAGCCCAACAGGGGGCACCGGGGCCAACGTCCTGACTTTC.

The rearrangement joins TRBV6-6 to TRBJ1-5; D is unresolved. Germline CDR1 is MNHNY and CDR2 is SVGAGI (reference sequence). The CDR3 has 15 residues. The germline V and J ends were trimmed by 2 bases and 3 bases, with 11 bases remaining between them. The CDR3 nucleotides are TGTGCCAGCAGTTACCCCAGACAAAACAATCAGCCCCAGCATTTT. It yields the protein CASSYPRQNNQPQHF.

Here the CDR3 reads CATSRDRGQGYTF. In DNA, the CDR3 is TGTGCCACCAGCAGAGACAGGGGGCAAGGCTACACCTTC. The J gene is TRBJ1-2, the V gene TRBV15; TRBD1 matches 8 bases. V gave up 0 bases and J gave up 8 bases; unmatched junction bases: 2. CDR3 length: 13 amino acids. Germline CDR1 LNHNV, CDR2 YYDKDF (reference sequence).

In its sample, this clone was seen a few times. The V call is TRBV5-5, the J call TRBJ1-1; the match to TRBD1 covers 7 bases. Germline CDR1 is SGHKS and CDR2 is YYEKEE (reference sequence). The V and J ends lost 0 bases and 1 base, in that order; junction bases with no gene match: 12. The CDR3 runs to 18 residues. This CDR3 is CASSLVLGQLLPNTEAFF. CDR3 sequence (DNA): TGTGCCAGCAGCTTGGTCTTGGGACAGCTACTACCGAACACTGAAGCTTTCTTT.

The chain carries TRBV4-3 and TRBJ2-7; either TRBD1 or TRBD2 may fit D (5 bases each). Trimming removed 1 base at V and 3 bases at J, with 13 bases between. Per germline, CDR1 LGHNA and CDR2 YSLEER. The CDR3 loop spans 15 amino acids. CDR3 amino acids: CASSQVYGAGYEQYF. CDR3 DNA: TGCGCCAGCAGCCAAGTTTACGGGGCTGGCTACGAGCAGTACTTC.

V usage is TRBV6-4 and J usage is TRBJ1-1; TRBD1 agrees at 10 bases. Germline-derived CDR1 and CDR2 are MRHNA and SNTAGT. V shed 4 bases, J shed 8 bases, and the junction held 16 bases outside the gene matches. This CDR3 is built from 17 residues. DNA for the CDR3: TGTGCCAGCAGTGCAGAGGGGGGGGACAGGGGCCTCGTCGAAGCTTTCTTT. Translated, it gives CASSAEGGDRGLVEAFF.